One sample yielded the 8 T cell receptor beta chains listed below, sequenced in a study of CD8 T cells in ankylosing spondylitis. TCRdb processed the 5' RACE reads anew with MiXCR; each CDR3 protein has one entry. Counted here are around 220,000 distinct CDR3 sequences, approximately 10% occurring once; the ten biggest clones make up about a fifth. The material sequenced was blood, either unsorted or a sorted T cell fraction (not recorded which). These receptors came from a male donor with ankylosing spondylitis or in good health (not recorded which).

This clonotype was recorded many times. The chain uses TRBV5-1 and TRBJ2-2, with no clear D. This CDR3 comprises 14 residues. Trimming took 2 bases from V and 4 from J, leaving 9 bases between them. Germline V gene sequence: CDR1 SGHRS, CDR2 YFSETQ. Written as DNA, the CDR3 is TGCGCCAGCAGCTTCCTGGTGAGCACCGGGGAGCTGTTTTTT. It is translated as CASSFLVSTGELFF.

This clonotype was recorded at least ten times. This rearrangement joins TRBV5-1 to TRBJ2-1; D is possibly TRBD2 (6 bases). Trimming took 5 bases from V and 5 from J, leaving 8 bases between them. The germline CDR1 and CDR2 sequences are SGHRS and YFSETQ. The CDR3 loop spans 12 amino acids. This CDR3 reads CASRIADNEQFF. The CDR3 DNA is TGCGCCAGCAGAATAGCGGACAATGAGCAGTTCTTC.

This clonotype was seen many times. This chain joins TRBV29-1 and TRBJ1-1; TRBD1 matches at 7 bases. V was pared by 6 bases and J by 4 bases, with 8 bases of the junction left unmatched. The CDR3 sequence is 13 residues long. Per the germline V gene, CDR1 is SQVTM and CDR2 is ANQGSEA. CDR3 amino acids: CSVEQGHGTEAFF. The DNA of the CDR3 is TGCAGCGTAGAACAGGGGCATGGCACTGAAGCTTTCTTT.

This chain uses TRBV7-2 with TRBJ2-7, with D hard to call. Trimming removed 5 bases at V and 1 base at J, with 12 bases between. From germline, CDR1 is SGHTA and CDR2 FQGNSA. The CDR3 covers 14 residues. The CDR3 is CASSPPWESYEQYF. The CDR3 nucleotides are TGTGCCAGCAGCCCCCCTTGGGAATCCTACGAGCAGTACTTC.

To note about this clonotype: This may arise from a read error, as a much more abundant clone is one base away. The chain is built from TRBV20-1 and TRBJ1-2; 9 positions match TRBD1. Germline V gene sequence: CDR1 DFQATT, CDR2 SNEGSKA (reference sequence). Trimming took 6 bases from V and 8 from J; bases not matched to a gene: 7. The CDR3 sequence is 12 residues long. The CDR3 sequence: CSANRGPGGYTF. CDR3 sequence (DNA): TGCAGTGCCAACAGGGGGCCTGGGGGCTACACCTTC.

This clonotype was seen at least ten times. Here the CDR3 DNA reads TGTGCCAGCAGCCCCGGGACAGGGAGTGAAAAACTGTTTTTT. It translates to CASSPGTGSEKLFF. The chain carries TRBV12-3 or TRBV12-4 and TRBJ1-4; 9 positions match TRBD1. Trimming took 6 bases from V and 7 from J; bases not matched to a gene: 6. The CDR3 has 14 amino acids.

This clonotype was observed many times. The genes are TRBV7-3 and TRBJ2-3; 8 nucleotides line up with TRBD2. Germline CDR1 SGHTA, CDR2 FQGTGA. The CDR3 is 15 amino acids. J was trimmed by 3 bases and V by 3 bases; bases with no gene match: 5. CDR3 amino acids: CASSLGGTRTDTQYF. In DNA, the CDR3 is TGTGCCAGCAGCTTGGGAGGGACTAGGACAGATACGCAGTATTTT.

Many counts were recorded for this clonotype. This sequence joins TRBV7-8 and TRBJ1-3; D is ambiguous. Trimming cost V 5 bases and J 0 bases, with 11 bases left between them. Germline V gives CDR1 SGHVS, CDR2 FQNEAQ. The CDR3 has 15 amino acids. The CDR3 reads CASSLDGYSGNTIYF. The CDR3 nucleotides are TGTGCCAGCAGCCTTGACGGTTACTCTGGAAACACCATATATTTT.